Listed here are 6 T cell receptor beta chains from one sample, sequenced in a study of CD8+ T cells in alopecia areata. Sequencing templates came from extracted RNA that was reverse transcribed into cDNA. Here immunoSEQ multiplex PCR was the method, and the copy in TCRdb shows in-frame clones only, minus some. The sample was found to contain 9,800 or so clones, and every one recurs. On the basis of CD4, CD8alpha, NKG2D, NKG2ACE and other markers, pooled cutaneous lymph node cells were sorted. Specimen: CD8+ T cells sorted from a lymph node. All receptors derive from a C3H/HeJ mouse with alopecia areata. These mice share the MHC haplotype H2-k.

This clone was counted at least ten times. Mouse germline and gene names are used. Incomplete CDR3 DNA: TGTGCCAGCAGTGATTGGCTGGGGGGCGGCCAAGAC. This sequence encodes CASSDWLGGGQD. The whole CDR3 protein is CASSDWLGGGQDTQYF. The chain combines TRBV13-1 with TRBJ2-5; 8 positions agree with TRBD2. The read falls 4 residues short of the CDR3 end, and the missing part is taken from the germline J gene. Germline-derived CDR1 and CDR2 are NSHNY and SYGAGN. With 1 base clipped from V and 2 bases from J, the junction kept 6 bases outside the gene matches. The CDR3 runs to 16 residues.

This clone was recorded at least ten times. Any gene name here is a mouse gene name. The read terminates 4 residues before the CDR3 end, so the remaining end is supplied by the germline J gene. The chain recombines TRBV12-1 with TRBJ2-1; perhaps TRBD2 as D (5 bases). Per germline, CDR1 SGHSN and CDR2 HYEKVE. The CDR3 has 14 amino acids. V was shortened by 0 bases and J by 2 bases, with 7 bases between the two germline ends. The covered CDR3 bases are TGTGCCAGCTCTCTCGATGGGGACTATGCT. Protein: CASSLDGDYA. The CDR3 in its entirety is CASSLDGDYAEQFF.

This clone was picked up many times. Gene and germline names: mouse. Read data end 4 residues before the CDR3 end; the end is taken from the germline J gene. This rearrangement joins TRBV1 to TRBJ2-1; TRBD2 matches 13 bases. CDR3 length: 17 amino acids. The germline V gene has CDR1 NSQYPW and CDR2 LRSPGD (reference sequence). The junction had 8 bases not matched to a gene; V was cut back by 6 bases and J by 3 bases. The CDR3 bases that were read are TGCACCTGCAGGTCTCCGGGACTGGGGGGGTCCTATGCT. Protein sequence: CTCRSPGLGGSYA. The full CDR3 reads CTCRSPGLGGSYAEQFF.

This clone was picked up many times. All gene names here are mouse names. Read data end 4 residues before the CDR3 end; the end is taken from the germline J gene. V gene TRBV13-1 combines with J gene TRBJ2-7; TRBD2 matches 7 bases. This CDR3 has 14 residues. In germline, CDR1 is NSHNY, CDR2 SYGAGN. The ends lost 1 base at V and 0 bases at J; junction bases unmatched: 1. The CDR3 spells CASSDRGGSYEQYF. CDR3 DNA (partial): TGTGCCAGCAGTGATCGGGGGGGCTCCTAT.

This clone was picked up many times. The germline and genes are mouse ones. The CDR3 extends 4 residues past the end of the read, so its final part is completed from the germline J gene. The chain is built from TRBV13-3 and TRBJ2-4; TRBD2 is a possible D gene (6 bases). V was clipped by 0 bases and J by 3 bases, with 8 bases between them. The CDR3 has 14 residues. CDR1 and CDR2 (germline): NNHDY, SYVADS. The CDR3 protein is CASSDVGVQNTLYF. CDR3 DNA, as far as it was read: TGTGCCAGCAGTGATGTGGGGGTCCAAAAC.

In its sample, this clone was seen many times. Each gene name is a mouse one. The CDR3 loop reads CAWSPRQGDTQYF. The part of the CDR3 DNA that was read is TGTGCCTGGAGCCCCCGACAGGGGGAC. V gene TRBV31 combines with J gene TRBJ2-5; 8 positions agree with TRBD1. Read coverage stops 4 residues before the CDR3 terminus; the germline J gene supplies the remainder. Germline V lookup: CDR1 GKSSPN, CDR2 SITVG. CDR3 length: 13 residues.